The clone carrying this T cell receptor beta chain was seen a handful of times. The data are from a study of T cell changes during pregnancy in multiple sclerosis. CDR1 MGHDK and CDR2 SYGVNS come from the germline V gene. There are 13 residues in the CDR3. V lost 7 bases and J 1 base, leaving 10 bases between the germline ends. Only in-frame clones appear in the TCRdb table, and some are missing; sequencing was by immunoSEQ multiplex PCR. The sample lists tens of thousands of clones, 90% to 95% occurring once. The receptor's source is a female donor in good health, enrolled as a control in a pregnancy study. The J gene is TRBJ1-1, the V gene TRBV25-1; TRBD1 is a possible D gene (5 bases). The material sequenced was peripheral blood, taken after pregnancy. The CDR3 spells CASNRGGNTEAFF. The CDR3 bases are TGTGCCAGCAATCGGGGGGGGAACACTGAAGCTTTCTTT.